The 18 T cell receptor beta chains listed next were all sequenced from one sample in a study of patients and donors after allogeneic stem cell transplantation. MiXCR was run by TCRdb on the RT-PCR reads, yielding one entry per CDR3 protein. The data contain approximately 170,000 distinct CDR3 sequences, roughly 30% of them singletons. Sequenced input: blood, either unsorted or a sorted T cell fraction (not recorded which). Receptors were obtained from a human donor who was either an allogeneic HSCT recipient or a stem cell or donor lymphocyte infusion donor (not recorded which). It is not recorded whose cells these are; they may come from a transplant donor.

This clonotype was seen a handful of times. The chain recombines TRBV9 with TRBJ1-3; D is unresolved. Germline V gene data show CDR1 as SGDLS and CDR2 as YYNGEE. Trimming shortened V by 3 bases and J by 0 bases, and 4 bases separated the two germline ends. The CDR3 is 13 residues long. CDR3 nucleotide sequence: TGTGCCAGCAGCGGGAGCTCTGGAAACACCATATATTTT. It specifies CASSGSSGNTIYF.

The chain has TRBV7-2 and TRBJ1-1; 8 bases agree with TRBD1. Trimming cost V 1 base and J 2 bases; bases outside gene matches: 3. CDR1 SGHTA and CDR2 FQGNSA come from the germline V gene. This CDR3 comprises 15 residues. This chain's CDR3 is CASSLEQGVNTEAFF. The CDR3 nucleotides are TGTGCCAGCAGCTTAGAACAGGGGGTCAACACTGAAGCTTTCTTT.

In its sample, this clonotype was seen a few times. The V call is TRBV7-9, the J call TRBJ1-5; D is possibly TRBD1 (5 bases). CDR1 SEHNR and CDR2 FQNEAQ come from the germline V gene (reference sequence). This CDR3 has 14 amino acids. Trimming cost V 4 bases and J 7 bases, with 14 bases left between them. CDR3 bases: TGTGCCAGCAGCTCAACAGGAGGGTGGCAGCCCCAGCATTTT. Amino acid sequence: CASSSTGGWQPQHF. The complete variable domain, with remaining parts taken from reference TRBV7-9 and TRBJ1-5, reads DTGVSQNPRHKITKRGQNVTFRCDPISEHNRLYWYRQTLGQGPEFLTYFQNEAQLEKSRLLSDRFSAERPKGSFSTLEIQRTEQGDSAMYLCASSSTGGWQPQHFGDGTRLSIL.

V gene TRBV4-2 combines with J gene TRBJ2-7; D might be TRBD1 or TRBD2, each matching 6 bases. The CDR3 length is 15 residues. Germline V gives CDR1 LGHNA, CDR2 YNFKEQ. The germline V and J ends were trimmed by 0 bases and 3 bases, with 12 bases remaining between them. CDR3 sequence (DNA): TGTGCCAGCAGCCAAGAAGGGGGGTTCCTCTACGAGCAGTACTTC. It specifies CASSQEGGFLYEQYF.

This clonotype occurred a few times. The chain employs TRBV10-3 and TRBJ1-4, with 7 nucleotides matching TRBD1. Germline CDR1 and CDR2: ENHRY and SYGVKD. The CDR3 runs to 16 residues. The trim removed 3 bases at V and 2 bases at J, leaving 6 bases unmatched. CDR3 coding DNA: TGTGCCATCAGTGAAGGCAGGGGGTTGACTAATGAAAAACTGTTTTTT. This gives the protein CAISEGRGLTNEKLFF.

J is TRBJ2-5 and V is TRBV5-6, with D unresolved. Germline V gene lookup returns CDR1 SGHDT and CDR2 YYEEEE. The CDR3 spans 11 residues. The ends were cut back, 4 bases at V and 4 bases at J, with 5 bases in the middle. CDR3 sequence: CASSALETQYF. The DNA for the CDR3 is TGTGCCAGCAGCGCACTAGAGACCCAGTACTTC.

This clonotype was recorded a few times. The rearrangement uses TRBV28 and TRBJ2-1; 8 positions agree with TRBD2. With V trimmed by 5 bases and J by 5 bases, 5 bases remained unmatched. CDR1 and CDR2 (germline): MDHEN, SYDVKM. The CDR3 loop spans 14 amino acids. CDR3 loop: CASSHRGGNNEQFF. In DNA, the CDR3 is TGTGCCAGCAGTCACCGGGGGGGGAACAATGAGCAGTTCTTC.

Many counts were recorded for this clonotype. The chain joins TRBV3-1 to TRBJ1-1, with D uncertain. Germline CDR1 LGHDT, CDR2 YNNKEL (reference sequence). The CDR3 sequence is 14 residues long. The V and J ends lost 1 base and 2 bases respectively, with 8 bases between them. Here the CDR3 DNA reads TGTGCCAGCAGCCAAGTCACCACCAACACTGAAGCTTTCTTT. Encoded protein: CASSQVTTNTEAFF.

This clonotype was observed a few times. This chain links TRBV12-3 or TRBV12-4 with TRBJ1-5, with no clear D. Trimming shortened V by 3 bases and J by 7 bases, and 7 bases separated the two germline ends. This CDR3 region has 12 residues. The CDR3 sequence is CASSFFSQPQHF. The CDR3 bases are TGTGCCAGCAGTTTTTTTTCCCAGCCCCAGCATTTT.

CDR3 nucleotide sequence: TGTGCCAGCAGCCCCCTGGGACTAGCGGATATAAGCACAGATACGCAGTATTTT. This translates into CASSPLGLADISTDTQYF. The chain employs TRBV5-6 and TRBJ2-3; 11 nucleotides line up with TRBD2. Germline CDR1 reads SGHDT; CDR2 reads YYEEEE. With V trimmed by 4 bases and J by 0 bases, 10 bases remained unmatched. The CDR3 totals 18 residues.

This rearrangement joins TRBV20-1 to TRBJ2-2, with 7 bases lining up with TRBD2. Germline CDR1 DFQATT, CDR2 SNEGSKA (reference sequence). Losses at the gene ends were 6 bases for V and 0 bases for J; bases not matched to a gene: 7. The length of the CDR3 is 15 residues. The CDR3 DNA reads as TGCAGTGCCGAAACGGGACTATCGAACACCGGGGAGCTGTTTTTT. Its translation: CSAETGLSNTGELFF.

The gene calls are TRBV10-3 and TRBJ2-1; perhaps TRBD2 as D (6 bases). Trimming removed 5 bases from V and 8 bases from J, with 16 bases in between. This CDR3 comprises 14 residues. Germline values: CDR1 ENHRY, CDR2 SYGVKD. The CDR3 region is CAISRAGAEDEQFF. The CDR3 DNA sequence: TGTGCCATCAGTCGAGCGGGTGCGGAGGATGAGCAGTTCTTC.

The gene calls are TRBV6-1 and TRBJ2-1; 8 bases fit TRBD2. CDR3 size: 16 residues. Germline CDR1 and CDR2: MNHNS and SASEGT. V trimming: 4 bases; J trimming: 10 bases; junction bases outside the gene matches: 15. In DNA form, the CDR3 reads TGTGCCAGCAGTGTAGAGGTGATAGCGGGATTTGGAGAGCAGTTCTTC. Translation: CASSVEVIAGFGEQFF.

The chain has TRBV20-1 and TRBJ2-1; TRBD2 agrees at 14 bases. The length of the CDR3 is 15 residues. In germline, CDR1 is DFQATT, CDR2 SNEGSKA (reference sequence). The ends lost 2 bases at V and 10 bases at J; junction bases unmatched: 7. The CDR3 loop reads CSARLPGTSGREQFF. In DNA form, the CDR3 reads TGCAGTGCTAGACTTCCTGGGACTAGCGGGAGAGAGCAGTTCTTC.

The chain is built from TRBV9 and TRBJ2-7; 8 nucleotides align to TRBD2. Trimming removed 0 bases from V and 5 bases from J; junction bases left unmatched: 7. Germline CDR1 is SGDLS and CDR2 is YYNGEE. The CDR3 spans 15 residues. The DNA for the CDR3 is TGTGCCAGCAGCGTAGGGGATAGCGGGAAGAACGAGCAGTACTTC. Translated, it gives CASSVGDSGKNEQYF. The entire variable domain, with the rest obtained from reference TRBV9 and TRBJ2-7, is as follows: DSGVTQTPKHLITATGQRVTLRCSPRSGDLSVYWYQQSLDQGLQFLIQYYNGEERAKGNILERFSAQQFPDLHSELNLSSLELGDSALYFCASSVGDSGKNEQYFGPGTRLTVT.

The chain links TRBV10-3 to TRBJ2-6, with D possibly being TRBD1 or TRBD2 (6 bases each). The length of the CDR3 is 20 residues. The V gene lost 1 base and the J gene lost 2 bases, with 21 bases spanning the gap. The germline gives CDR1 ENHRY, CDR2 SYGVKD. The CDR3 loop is CAISEFLLSVGGAGANVLTF. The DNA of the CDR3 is TGTGCCATCAGTGAGTTTCTACTCTCTGTCGGGGGCGCTGGGGCCAACGTCCTGACTTTC.

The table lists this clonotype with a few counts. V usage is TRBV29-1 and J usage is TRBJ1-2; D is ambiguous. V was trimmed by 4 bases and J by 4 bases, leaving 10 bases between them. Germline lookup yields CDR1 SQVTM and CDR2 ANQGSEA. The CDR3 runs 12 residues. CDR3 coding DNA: TGCAGCGTTGGCAACGGCGCCTATGGCTACACCTTC. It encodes CSVGNGAYGYTF.

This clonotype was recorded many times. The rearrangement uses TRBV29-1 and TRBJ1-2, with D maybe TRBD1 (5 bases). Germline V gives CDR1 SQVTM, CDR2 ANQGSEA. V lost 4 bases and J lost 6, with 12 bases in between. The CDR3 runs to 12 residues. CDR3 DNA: TGCAGCGTTGCCCCTCCGGGACATGGCTACACCTTC. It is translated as CSVAPPGHGYTF.